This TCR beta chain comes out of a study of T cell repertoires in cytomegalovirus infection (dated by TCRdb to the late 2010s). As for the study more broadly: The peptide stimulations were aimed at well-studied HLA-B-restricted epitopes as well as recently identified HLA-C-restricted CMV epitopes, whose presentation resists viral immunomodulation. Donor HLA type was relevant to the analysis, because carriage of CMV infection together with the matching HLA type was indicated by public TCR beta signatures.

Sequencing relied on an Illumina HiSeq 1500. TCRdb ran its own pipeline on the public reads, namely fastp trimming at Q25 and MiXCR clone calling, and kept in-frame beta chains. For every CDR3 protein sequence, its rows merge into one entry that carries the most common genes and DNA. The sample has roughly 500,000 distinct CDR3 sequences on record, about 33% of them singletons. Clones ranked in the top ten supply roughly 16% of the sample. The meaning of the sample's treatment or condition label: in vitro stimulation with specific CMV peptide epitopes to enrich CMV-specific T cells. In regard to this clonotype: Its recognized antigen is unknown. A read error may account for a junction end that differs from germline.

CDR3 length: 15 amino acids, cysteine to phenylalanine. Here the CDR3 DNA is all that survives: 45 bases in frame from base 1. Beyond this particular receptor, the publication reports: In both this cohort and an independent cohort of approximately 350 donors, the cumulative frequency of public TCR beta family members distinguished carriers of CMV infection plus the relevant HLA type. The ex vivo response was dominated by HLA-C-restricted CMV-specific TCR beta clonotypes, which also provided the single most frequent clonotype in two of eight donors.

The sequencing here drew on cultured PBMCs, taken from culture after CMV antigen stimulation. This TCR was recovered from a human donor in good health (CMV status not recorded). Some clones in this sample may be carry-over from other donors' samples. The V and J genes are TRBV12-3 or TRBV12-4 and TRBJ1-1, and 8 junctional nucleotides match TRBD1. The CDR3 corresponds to CTSSLGQGMDTEAFF. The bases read TGTACCAGCAGTTTAGGACAGGGTATGGACACTGAAGCTTTCTTT.